One T cell receptor beta chain is described in this entry. Its antigen target is currently unknown. No base qualities exist here, and no much larger clone lies one base off it. The study evaluated CTLA-4 blockade (ipilimumab) given together with focal radiation therapy in patients who had chemo-refractory metastatic non-small-cell lung cancer. From the germline V gene (reference sequence), CDR1 is WNHNN and CDR2 is SYGVQD. The CDR3 has 14 amino acids, counting the end cysteine and phenylalanine. Only the CDR3 portion is preserved as DNA: 42 bases, with reading frame beginning at the first base. The trim is 5 bases for V and 6 bases for J, with a gap of 16 bases between the germline ends. Library preparation employed the immunoSEQ multiplex PCR assay. TCRdb holds this immuneACCESS table with in-frame rearrangements only. Some clones are missing; in checked studies, unresolved V genes explain under half, and the rest has no known cause. The sample table shows roughly 97,000 clones, and 60% to 75% are seen once. The ten largest account for 2.8% of the sample.

These data come from a study of radiotherapy plus CTLA-4 blockade in lung cancer (dated by TCRdb to 2016 to 2019). Regarding the research as a whole: Among enrolled patients, approximately 17% had an objective response and 31% reached disease control.

The paper's findings and limits, for the study overall: After treatment with radiotherapy and ipilimumab, TCR clones that came from tumors expanded in the peripheral blood. Early dynamic changes in blood T cell clones, together with increased serum interferon-beta after radiation, were reported as the strongest predictors of response.

The sample in question was peripheral blood, obtained from a patient treated with radiotherapy plus ipilimumab. The origin of this receptor is a human donor with non-small cell lung cancer who had a partial response to radiotherapy plus ipilimumab. Some clones in this sample may be carry-over from other donors' samples. The rearrangement joined TRBV10-1 to TRBJ1-2, and perhaps TRBD1 as D gene, on 5 matching bases. The DNA sequence is TGCGCCAGCAGTCCAGCGGGGGACTATCATGGCTACACCTTC. Its protein reads: CASSPAGDYHGYTF.